One TCR beta chain is described in this entry. The data originate from a study of blood T cell repertoires in COVID-19. Study-wide background: Nucleic acid was either cDNA or gDNA, and it came from T cells, B-cell-depleted T cells, or PBMCs.

The ends lost 4 bases at V and 3 bases at J; junction bases unmatched: 4. CDR3 size: 16 residues. Germline CDR1 and CDR2: KGHDR and SFDVKD. The repertoire was sequenced with immunoSEQ multiplex PCR; TCRdb's copy has only in-frame clones and lacks some. This table has some 130,000 clones, over 70% appearing once. This TCR was sampled from a human donor in a cohort sampled during active COVID-19. The chain couples TRBV24-1 to TRBJ2-1; TRBD1 matches 11 bases. The sample taken for sequencing was peripheral blood. The CDR3 protein is CATSETGTGGYNEQFF. The CDR3 DNA sequence: TGTGCCACCAGTGAAACGGGGACAGGGGGCTACAATGAGCAGTTCTTC.